Shown below are 19 T cell receptor beta chains from a single sample sequenced in a study of blood T cell repertoires in COVID-19. The data were produced by immunoSEQ multiplex PCR, yet TCRdb's version contains in-frame clones alone and is incomplete. This table holds 200,000 to 250,000 clones, roughly 80% found once. The sequenced material came from peripheral blood. The receptors shown here come from a woman younger than 35 with acute or convalescent COVID-19.

The V call is TRBV6-6, the J call TRBJ1-1; 8 bases fit TRBD1. V lost 4 bases and J lost 2; bases outside the gene matches: 3. The CDR3 is made up of 14 amino acids. CDR1 and CDR2 (germline): MNHNY, SVGAGI (reference sequence). The CDR3 bases are TGTGCCAGCAGTTCCGGACAGGGAAACACTGAAGCTTTCTTT. Translated: CASSSGQGNTEAFF.

The gene calls are TRBV19 and TRBJ2-1, with 9 bases identical to TRBD2. The trim removed 4 bases at V and 3 bases at J, leaving 4 bases unmatched. The germline CDR1 and CDR2 sequences are LNHDA and SQIVND (reference sequence). The CDR3 extends over 15 amino acids. The CDR3 coding sequence is TGTGCCAGTAGTAACAGGCGGGAGGGCTACAATGAGCAGTTCTTC. It encodes CASSNRREGYNEQFF.

This clone was seen only a few times. The chain links TRBV27 to TRBJ2-3, with D perhaps matching TRBD2 (5 bases). Germline V gene data show CDR1 as MNHEY and CDR2 as SMNVEV (reference sequence). The CDR3 spans 16 residues. V gave up 4 bases and J gave up 1 base, with 15 bases separating them. This CDR3 is CASSSQADPGTDTQYF. CDR3 nucleotides: TGTGCCAGCAGTTCCCAAGCGGACCCGGGCACAGATACGCAGTATTTT.

The rearrangement links TRBV13 to TRBJ1-2, with unresolved D. There are 11 residues in the CDR3. The germline gives CDR1 PRHDT, CDR2 FYEKMQ (reference sequence). V was trimmed by 5 bases and J by 8 bases, leaving 9 bases between them. The CDR3 sequence: CASSPSQGYTF. In DNA, the CDR3 is TGTGCCAGCAGCCCCAGTCAGGGCTACACCTTC.

The chain recombines TRBV5-1 with TRBJ1-1, with D uncertain. Germline V gene data show CDR1 as SGHRS and CDR2 as YFSETQ. The CDR3 is made up of 14 amino acids. Trimming pared 3 bases from V and 7 bases from J, leaving 16 bases between. In DNA, the CDR3 is TGCGCCAGCAGCTCTCCCTCATCGGGTGGTGAAGCTTTCTTT. Protein sequence: CASSSPSSGGEAFF.

The gene calls are TRBV6-5 and TRBJ1-2, with 9 bases aligning to TRBD1. The CDR3 has 14 residues. Germline V CDR1 and CDR2: MNHEY, SVGAGI. The V gene end was trimmed by 5 bases and the J gene end by 7 bases; junction bases not matched to a gene: 8. The CDR3 sequence is CASSNIQGARGYTF. The CDR3 nucleotides read TGTGCCAGCAGTAACATACAGGGGGCGCGTGGCTACACCTTC.

V and J are TRBV7-2 and TRBJ2-5; TRBD2 aligns across 8 bases. The CDR3 contains 16 residues. V was pared by 0 bases and J by 0 bases, with 3 bases of the junction left unmatched. Per germline, CDR1 SGHTA and CDR2 FQGNSA. The CDR3 loop reads CASSLAVAGYQETQYF. DNA of the CDR3: TGTGCCAGCAGCTTAGCGGTAGCGGGGTACCAAGAGACCCAGTACTTC.

This clone was counted a single time. V usage is TRBV5-1 and J usage is TRBJ2-1; TRBD2 matches 7 bases. Germline CDR1 and CDR2: SGHRS and YFSETQ. The V segment lost 5 bases and the J segment 0 bases; nucleotides outside the gene matches: 5. The CDR3 contains 15 residues. CDR3 loop: CASRVGGSSYNEQFF. Written as DNA, the CDR3 is TGCGCCAGCAGAGTCGGCGGGAGCTCCTACAATGAGCAGTTCTTC.

This clone was observed a single time. This chain joins TRBV6-5 and TRBJ1-2, with 8 positions matching TRBD1. The germline gives CDR1 MNHEY, CDR2 SVGAGI. Unmatched junction bases numbered 6, after V lost 2 bases and J lost 4 bases. The length of the CDR3 is 15 residues. For the CDR3, the DNA is TGTGCCAGCAGTTACGGGACAGGTCCGTCCTATGGCTACACCTTC. This gives the protein CASSYGTGPSYGYTF.

This chain links TRBV7-9 with TRBJ2-1; no firm D call. The V gene's germline CDR1 is SEHNR and CDR2 FQNEAQ (reference sequence). The CDR3 length is 13 residues. The V and J ends lost 7 bases and 0 bases respectively, with 7 bases between them. The CDR3 region is CASTPLSYNEQFF. The CDR3, as DNA: TGTGCCAGCACCCCCCTCTCCTACAATGAGCAGTTCTTC.

This chain connects TRBV30 to TRBJ2-7; 8 bases match TRBD2. With 5 bases clipped from V and 0 bases from J, the junction kept 6 bases outside the gene matches. This CDR3 has 14 residues. The germline V gene encodes CDR1 GTSNPN and CDR2 SVGIG (reference sequence). In DNA, the CDR3 is TGTGCCTGGGGTCGGGGGGGCAGCTCCTACGAGCAGTACTTC. Translated, it gives CAWGRGGSSYEQYF. The full variable domain, its missing parts supplied by reference TRBV30 and TRBJ2-7, is SQTIHQWPATLVQPVGSPLSLECTVEGTSNPNLYWYRQAAGRGLQLLFYSVGIGQISSEVPQNLSASRPQDRQFILSSKKLLLSDSGFYLCAWGRGGSSYEQYFGPGTRLTVT.

This clone has more than one count but fewer than ten. The rearrangement uses TRBV27 and TRBJ1-4, with D maybe TRBD1 (5 bases). Looked up from germline, CDR1 is MNHEY and CDR2 is SMNVEV (reference sequence). Deletions cut 0 bases from V and 3 bases from J, with 20 bases between. The CDR3 has 19 residues. DNA of the CDR3: TGTGCCAGCAGTTTATCGGGGGGTGTGAAGTTCAGAGCTAATGAAAAACTGTTTTTT. Residues: CASSLSGGVKFRANEKLFF.

The rearrangement joins TRBV7-9 to TRBJ2-3; 13 bases align to TRBD2. The CDR3 is made up of 18 amino acids. The germline CDR1 and CDR2 sequences are SEHNR and FQNEAQ (reference sequence). V was pared by 5 bases and J by 3 bases, with 11 bases of the junction left unmatched. CDR3 loop: CASSPGGTSGKGTDTQYF. The CDR3, as DNA: TGTGCCAGCAGCCCCGGTGGGACTAGCGGGAAGGGGACAGATACGCAGTATTTT.

The CDR3: CASSLALPNEQFF. The DNA for the CDR3 is TGTGCCAGCAGCTTAGCACTCCCGAATGAGCAGTTCTTC. The V and J genes are TRBV7-9 and TRBJ2-1; D remains ambiguous. Per germline, CDR1 SEHNR and CDR2 FQNEAQ (reference sequence). V lost 0 bases and J lost 7, with 7 bases in between. This CDR3 is 13 amino acids long.

This chain connects TRBV15 to TRBJ2-5; a possible D gene is TRBD1 (6 bases). The V end lost 8 bases, the J end lost 1 base, and 14 bases lay between the germline ends. CDR3 length: 14 residues. From germline, CDR1 is LNHNV and CDR2 YYDKDF (reference sequence). CDR3 sequence: CATSSGTIQETQYF. The CDR3 nucleotides are TGTGCCACCTCTTCCGGGACAATCCAAGAGACCCAGTACTTC.

The rearrangement uses TRBV3-1 (or the pseudogene TRBV3-2) and TRBJ1-1; tentatively, D is TRBD1 (5 bases). Deletions cut 0 bases from V and 3 bases from J, with 11 bases between. This CDR3 is built from 15 residues. Per the germline V gene, CDR1 is LGHDT and CDR2 is YNNKEL (reference sequence). CDR3 protein: CASSQDRVRDTEAFF. The CDR3 bases are TGTGCCAGCAGCCAAGACAGGGTCAGGGACACTGAAGCTTTCTTT.

This chain connects TRBV29-1 to TRBJ1-1; no clear D. V was pared by 4 bases and J by 0 bases, with 9 bases between. CDR3 length equals 13 residues. Per the germline V gene, CDR1 is SQVTM and CDR2 is ANQGSEA. CDR3 loop: CSVVGRMNTEAFF. The CDR3 nucleotides are TGCAGCGTTGTTGGCAGAATGAACACTGAAGCTTTCTTT.

This rearrangement joins TRBV6-6 to TRBJ2-1; D might be TRBD2 (6 bases). The germline V gene has CDR1 MNHNY and CDR2 SVGAGI (reference sequence). V lost 5 bases and J lost 8, with 22 bases in between. CDR3 length: 16 amino acids. CDR3 DNA sequence: TGTGCCAGCAGTGCCATACAAACCGGGAGTAGGTATGAGCAGTTCTTC. Translated, it gives CASSAIQTGSRYEQFF.

The chain combines TRBV5-3 with TRBJ1-5, with 9 nucleotides matching TRBD1. TRBV5-3 is designated an ORF whose function remains uncertain. This CDR3 is built from 17 residues. Trimming took 0 bases from V and 1 from J; bases not matched to a gene: 5. For the CDR3, the DNA is TGTGCCAGAAGCTTGGGGCGGGACAGGGAAAGCAATCAGCCCCAGCATTTT. Protein: CARSLGRDRESNQPQHF.